The clone carrying this T cell receptor (beta chain) has more than one count but fewer than ten. The antigen remains unidentified. The entry originates in a study of neurological immune-mediated disorders. Findings and limits, study-wide: HTLV-1-associated myelopathy ranked highest for TCR clonal expansion and multiple sclerosis lowest, beneath healthy controls.

The germline V gene has CDR1 SEHNR and CDR2 FQNEAQ (reference sequence). The CDR3 totals 14 residues. The ends were cut back, 5 bases at V and 5 bases at J, with 15 bases in the middle. Each TCR transcript was tagged with a 10-nucleotide random UMI during 5'RACE. Whenever a sequencing run was performed, it yielded over 170 million TCR-beta sequences from 15-18 subjects. TCRdb recomputed calls from the 5' RACE reads with MiXCR, one row per CDR3 protein. The sample has roughly 52,000 distinct CDR3 sequences; 3% to 4% are singletons. Sequenced input: PBMCs. The chain links TRBV7-9 to TRBJ1-2; D call uncertain. The TCR originated in a man aged 55 to 70 with multiple sclerosis. The CDR3 is CASSRSGGEYGYTF. In DNA form, the CDR3 reads TGTGCCAGCAGCCGAAGCGGCGGGGAGTATGGCTACACCTTC.